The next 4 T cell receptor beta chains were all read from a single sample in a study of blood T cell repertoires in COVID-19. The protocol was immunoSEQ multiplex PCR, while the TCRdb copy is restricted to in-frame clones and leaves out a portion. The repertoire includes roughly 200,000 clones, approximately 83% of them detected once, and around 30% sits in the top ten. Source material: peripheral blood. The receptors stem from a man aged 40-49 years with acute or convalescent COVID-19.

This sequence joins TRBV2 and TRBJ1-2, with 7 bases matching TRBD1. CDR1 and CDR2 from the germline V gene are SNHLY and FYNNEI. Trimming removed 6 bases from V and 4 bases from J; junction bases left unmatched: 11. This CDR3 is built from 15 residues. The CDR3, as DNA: TGTGCCAGCAGCGCCGGGACTCAGGGGGGCTATGGCTACACCTTC. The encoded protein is CASSAGTQGGYGYTF.

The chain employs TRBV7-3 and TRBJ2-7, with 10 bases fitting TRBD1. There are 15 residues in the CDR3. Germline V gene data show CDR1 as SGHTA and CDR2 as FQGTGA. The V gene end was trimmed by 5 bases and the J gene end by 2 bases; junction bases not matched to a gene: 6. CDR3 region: CASSPRGQGAYEQYF. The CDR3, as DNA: TGTGCCAGCAGCCCCCGAGGACAGGGGGCCTACGAGCAGTACTTC.

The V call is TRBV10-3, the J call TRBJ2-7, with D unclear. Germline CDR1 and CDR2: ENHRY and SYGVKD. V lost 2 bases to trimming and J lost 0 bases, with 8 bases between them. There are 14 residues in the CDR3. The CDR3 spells CAISEGRRSYEQYF. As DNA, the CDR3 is TGTGCCATCAGTGAGGGGCGTCGCTCCTACGAGCAGTACTTC.

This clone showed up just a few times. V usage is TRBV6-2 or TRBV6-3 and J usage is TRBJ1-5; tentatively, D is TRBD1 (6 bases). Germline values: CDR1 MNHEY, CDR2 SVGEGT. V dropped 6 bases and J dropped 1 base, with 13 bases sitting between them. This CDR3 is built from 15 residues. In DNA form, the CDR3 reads TGTGCCAGCAGCCTTTCAGGGACAAGCAATCAGCCCCAGCATTTT. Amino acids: CASSLSGTSNQPQHF.